This T cell receptor beta chain was recovered during a study of CD8+ T cells in alopecia areata. Study information: Dosing with tofacitinib proceeded for 6 to 18 months, followed by 6 months off drug.

Extracted from the samples, RNA was reverse transcribed into cDNA to serve as the sequencing template. The table came from immunoSEQ multiplex PCR; TCRdb's copy has only in-frame clones and leaves some out. The sample shows about 100,000 clones, around 84% of them seen only once. This clone was seen once. The germline V gene has CDR1 LNHNV and CDR2 YYDKDF (reference sequence). The V segment lost 0 bases and the J segment 0 bases; nucleotides outside the gene matches: 2. The CDR3 runs to 15 residues. Noted treatment: oral pan-JAK inhibitor, 5-10 mg twice daily. Obtained from alopecia areata patients were lesional scalp punch biopsies along with peripheral blood.

The chain employs TRBV15 and TRBJ2-7, with 7 bases identical to TRBD2. This TCR derives from a human donor with alopecia areata. The source material was CD8+ T cells sorted from blood, sampled at week 24, from a patient treated with tofacitinib. As DNA, the CDR3 is TGTGCCACCAGCAGAGATACGGGGGGCTCCTACGAGCAGTACTTC. Amino acid sequence: CATSRDTGGSYEQYF.